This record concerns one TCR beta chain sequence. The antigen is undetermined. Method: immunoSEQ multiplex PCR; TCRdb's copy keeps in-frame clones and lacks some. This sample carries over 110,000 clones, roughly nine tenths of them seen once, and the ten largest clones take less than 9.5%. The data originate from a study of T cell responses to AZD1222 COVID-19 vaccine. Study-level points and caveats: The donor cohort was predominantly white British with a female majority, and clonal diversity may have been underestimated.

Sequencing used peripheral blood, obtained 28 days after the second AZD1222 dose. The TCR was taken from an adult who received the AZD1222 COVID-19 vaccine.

The CDR3 protein is CASSLWRGGLTGELFF. CDR3 sequence (DNA): TGTGCCAGCAGTTTATGGCGGGGGGGCCTCACCGGGGAGCTGTTTTTT. This chain links TRBV28 with TRBJ2-2; 9 positions match TRBD2. Germline V CDR1 and CDR2: MDHEN, SYDVKM. This CDR3 region has 16 residues. V gave up 0 bases and J gave up 4 bases; unmatched junction bases: 3.